This record covers a single TCR beta chain. No antigen is known for it. V was shortened by 8 bases and J by 9 bases, with 16 bases between the two germline ends. This CDR3 is 13 amino acids long. The V gene's germline CDR1 is LNHDA and CDR2 SQIVND (reference sequence). The data derive from a study of CD8+ T cells in alopecia areata. Whole-study context: Oral tofacitinib, 5 to 10 mg twice daily, was given in an open-label trial. Tofacitinib ran 6 to 18 months, followed by 6 months off drug. Study-level findings and limits: Scalp and blood samples kept many expanded lesional clones throughout tofacitinib. Affected lesional scalp, above all in alopecia totalis/universalis, was more clonal than normal scalp.

The treatment here: oral pan-JAK inhibitor, 5-10 mg twice daily. cDNA serving as the sequencing template came from extracted, reverse transcribed RNA. The table came from immunoSEQ multiplex PCR; TCRdb's copy has only in-frame clones and leaves some out. The sample lists over 60,000 clones; roughly 50% were seen once. The rearrangement joins TRBV19 to TRBJ2-2; no clear D gene. The receptor's source is a human donor with alopecia areata. Here the sequenced sample was CD8+ T cells sorted from blood, taken around week 36, from a patient treated with tofacitinib. CDR3 nucleotides: TGTGCCAGTCCCACCCCGGGTTCGAGGGAGCTGTTTTTT. It codes for CASPTPGSRELFF.